A single sample gave rise to the 23 T cell receptor beta chains below, sequenced in a study of OX40 agonist ivuxolimab in advanced cancers. Using immunoSEQ multiplex PCR, the repertoire was profiled, and TCRdb retains in-frame clones only, with some absent. Of some 85,000 clones listed, over 75% are singletons. The specimen was CD4+ or CD8+ T cells sorted from blood, collected in a trial of the OX40 agonist ivuxolimab. The origin of the receptors is an adult with an advanced solid tumor such as melanoma, head and neck, liver or kidney cancer.

The chain has TRBV11-2 and TRBJ2-1, with 7 positions matching TRBD1. Germline loops: CDR1 SGHAT, CDR2 FQNNGV. Trimming removed 4 bases from V and 3 bases from J; junction bases left unmatched: 0. The CDR3 contains 13 residues. The CDR3 loop is CASSWDSYNEQFF. CDR3 nucleotides: TGTGCCAGCAGCTGGGACAGCTACAATGAGCAGTTCTTC.

The gene calls are TRBV7-2 and TRBJ2-1, with 13 bases matching TRBD2. CDR1 SGHTA and CDR2 FQGNSA come from the germline V gene. This CDR3 has 16 residues. After removal of 4 bases from V and 6 bases from J, the junction contained 6 bases not matched to a gene. For the CDR3, the DNA is TGTGCCAGCAGCTCCCAGGGACTAGCGGGAAGCAATGAGCAGTTCTTC. Translated, it gives CASSSQGLAGSNEQFF.

The J gene is TRBJ2-7, the V gene TRBV27, with 8 bases that match TRBD1. J gave up 2 bases and V 9 bases, and 6 bases lay outside the gene matches. The CDR3 consists of 13 residues. Germline CDR1 and CDR2: MNHEY and SMNVEV (reference sequence). CDR3 protein: CASRQGTPYEQYF. Written as DNA, the CDR3 is TGTGCCAGTCGACAGGGGACGCCCTACGAGCAGTACTTC.

The chain recombines TRBV12-5 with TRBJ1-3, with 7 bases that match TRBD1. Germline V gene sequence: CDR1 LGHNT, CDR2 FRNRAP. V lost 10 bases and J lost 0; bases outside the gene matches: 12. The CDR3 runs to 16 residues. In nucleotides, the CDR3 is TGTGCTACATCCACCCCCGGGACAGACTCTGGAAACACCATATATTTT. It codes for CATSTPGTDSGNTIYF.

The J gene is TRBJ2-5, the V gene TRBV7-9, with 7 bases identical to TRBD1. The CDR3 totals 15 residues. V lost 2 bases and J lost 2; bases outside the gene matches: 5. The germline CDR1 and CDR2 sequences are SEHNR and FQNEAQ (reference sequence). This CDR3 is CASSLQLGQQETQYF. The CDR3 nucleotides read TGTGCCAGCAGCTTACAGTTGGGACAGCAAGAGACCCAGTACTTC.

The chain has TRBV29-1 and TRBJ2-7; TRBD2 agrees at 14 bases. Germline CDR1 and CDR2: SQVTM and ANQGSEA. The CDR3 length is 15 residues. V dropped 1 base and J dropped 5; count of bases not matched to a gene: 4. Here the CDR3 DNA reads TGCAGCGTTGAAGTAGGACTAGCGGGAGGTAACGAGCAGTACTTC. Translated: CSVEVGLAGGNEQYF.

This sequence joins TRBV7-8 and TRBJ2-7; D not certain. The CDR3 has 14 residues. The germline CDR1 and CDR2 sequences are SGHVS and FQNEAQ. Trimming shortened V by 3 bases and J by 0 bases, and 9 bases separated the two germline ends. The CDR3 here is CASSFRGSSYEQYF. The CDR3 bases are TGTGCCAGCAGCTTTAGAGGTTCCTCCTACGAGCAGTACTTC. The full variable domain, completed using reference TRBV7-8 and TRBJ2-7, is GAGVSQSPRYKVAKRGQDVALRCDPISGHVSLFWYQQALGQGPEFLTYFQNEAQLDKSGLPSDRFFAERPEGSVSTLKIQRTQQEDSAVYLCASSFRGSSYEQYFGPGTRLTVT.

The rearrangement joins TRBV28 to TRBJ1-5; 8 bases are a match to TRBD1. The V segment lost 5 bases and the J segment 6 bases; nucleotides outside the gene matches: 3. Germline lookup yields CDR1 MDHEN and CDR2 SYDVKM. The CDR3 spans 13 residues. The CDR3 nucleotides are TGTGCCAGCAGTACAGGGGGGACTCAGCCCCAGCATTTT. Encoded protein: CASSTGGTQPQHF.

DNA for the CDR3: TGCGCCAGCAGTGCCGGACTAGCGGGAGGGGTCACAGATACGCAGTATTTT. The encoded protein is CASSAGLAGGVTDTQYF. The rearrangement links TRBV10-1 to TRBJ2-3; TRBD2 matches 15 bases. V lost 4 bases to trimming and J lost 2 bases; unmatched junction nucleotides: 4. Germline assignment: CDR1 WNHNN and CDR2 SYGVQD (reference sequence). This CDR3 region has 17 residues.

The chain recombines TRBV12-2 with TRBJ2-1; whether TRBD2, the table's D call, matches the DNA was not checked. TRBV12-2 is a pseudogene segment. The CDR3 length is 21 residues. The CDR3 loop is CASRLDSKRGAPDGSYNEQFF. As DNA, the CDR3 is TGTGCAAGTCGCTTAGACTCCAAACGGGGGGCCCCTGACGGGTCCTACAATGAGCAGTTCTTC.

V gene TRBV28 combines with J gene TRBJ1-1, with 7 bases aligning to TRBD1. The CDR3 covers 14 residues. Germline CDR1 is MDHEN and CDR2 is SYDVKM. V trimming: 5 bases; J trimming: 3 bases; junction bases outside the gene matches: 6. DNA of the CDR3: TGTGCCAGCAGTCCAGGGGGTGGAGACACTGAAGCTTTCTTT. Translating it yields CASSPGGGDTEAFF.

This chain links TRBV4-1 with TRBJ1-2; 7 bases map to TRBD1. The CDR3 runs to 14 residues. Germline assignment: CDR1 MGHRA and CDR2 YSYEKL. V shed 2 bases, J shed 2 bases, and the junction held 2 bases outside the gene matches. CDR3: CASSQQGVNYGYTF. The CDR3, as DNA: TGCGCCAGCAGCCAACAGGGGGTAAACTATGGCTACACCTTC.

V gene TRBV10-3 combines with J gene TRBJ2-5; a possible D gene is TRBD1 (6 bases). V was trimmed by 5 bases and J by 4 bases, leaving 8 bases between them. This CDR3 comprises 12 residues. The germline gives CDR1 ENHRY, CDR2 SYGVKD. CDR3 sequence reads: CAISQGRETQYF. Here the CDR3 DNA reads TGTGCCATCAGTCAGGGGAGAGAGACCCAGTACTTC.

The chain couples TRBV5-6 to TRBJ2-7; 11 nucleotides agree with TRBD2. V was clipped by 2 bases and J by 2 bases; unmatched bases: 6. The length of the CDR3 is 16 residues. The germline CDR1 and CDR2 sequences are SGHDT and YYEEEE. CDR3: CASSLTSGSLTYEQYF. The DNA of the CDR3 is TGTGCCAGCAGCTTAACTAGCGGGAGTCTCACCTACGAGCAGTACTTC.

The chain recombines TRBV7-2 with TRBJ2-7; D is possibly TRBD2 (5 bases). V was trimmed by 3 bases and J by 1 base, leaving 10 bases between them. Germline assignment: CDR1 SGHTA and CDR2 FQGNSA. The CDR3 covers 14 residues. The CDR3 DNA sequence: TGTGCCAGCAGCTTGTTGTCGGGGTCCTACGAGCAGTACTTC. Translating gives CASSLLSGSYEQYF.

The gene calls are TRBV7-3 and TRBJ2-1; D is undetermined. Germline CDR1 and CDR2: SGHTA and FQGTGA. The ends were cut back, 0 bases at V and 9 bases at J, with 9 bases in the middle. The CDR3 consists of 13 residues. CDR3 sequence reads: CASSLTSSSEQFF. In DNA form, the CDR3 reads TGTGCCAGCAGCTTAACGTCGTCTTCTGAGCAGTTCTTC. Combining the CDR3 with reference TRBV7-3 and TRBJ2-1 gives the whole variable domain GAGVSQTPSNKVTEKGKYVELRCDPISGHTALYWYRQSLGQGPEFLIYFQGTGAADDSGLPNDRFFAVRPEGSVSTLKIQRTERGDSAVYLCASSLTSSSEQFFGPGTRLTVL.

The rearrangement uses TRBV5-1 and TRBJ2-3; the D gene is possibly TRBD1 (5 bases). From germline, CDR1 is SGHRS and CDR2 YFSETQ. The CDR3 spans 15 residues. V dropped 0 bases and J dropped 4 bases, with 12 bases sitting between them. CDR3 protein: CASSLAGKGPDTQYF. CDR3 nucleotide sequence: TGCGCCAGCAGCTTGGCAGGGAAGGGTCCAGATACGCAGTATTTT.

This rearrangement joins TRBV6-1 to TRBJ2-7; 7 bases line up with TRBD2. The CDR3 extends over 13 amino acids. V was pared by 10 bases and J by 1 base, with 7 bases of the junction left unmatched. Germline CDR1 MNHNS, CDR2 SASEGT. CDR3 nucleotide sequence: TGTGCCATCAGCTGGGAGGGTTCCTACGAGCAGTACTTC. It encodes CAISWEGSYEQYF.

J is TRBJ1-1 and V is TRBV27; D is undetermined. The CDR3 runs 9 residues. CDR1 is MNHEY, CDR2 SMNVEV, per germline (reference sequence). The CDR3 DNA reads TGTGCGCAGGATGGTGAAGCTTTCTTT. It codes for CAQDGEAFF.

The rearrangement joins TRBV10-1 to TRBJ2-7, with TRBD2 matching 7 bases. After removal of 6 bases from V and 2 bases from J, the junction contained 10 bases not matched to a gene. Germline lookup yields CDR1 WNHNN and CDR2 SYGVQD (reference sequence). This CDR3 has 15 amino acids. The CDR3 is CASSYQLAPAYEQYF. CDR3 DNA: TGCGCCAGCAGCTACCAACTAGCGCCAGCCTACGAGCAGTACTTC.

This chain links TRBV6-6 with TRBJ1-2; tentatively, D is TRBD1 (5 bases). Trimming removed 6 bases from V and 8 bases from J, with 19 bases in between. Germline CDR1 is MNHNY and CDR2 is SVGAGI (reference sequence). The CDR3 has 14 residues. CDR3 in amino acids: CASSEDGARGGYTF. Written as DNA, the CDR3 is TGTGCCAGCAGCGAGGACGGAGCGCGGGGCGGCTACACCTTC.

The CDR3 DNA is TGTGCCAGCAGCCAAGGGAAAGCGGCCTACACAGATACGCAGTATTTT. The encoded protein is CASSQGKAAYTDTQYF. J is TRBJ2-3 and V is TRBV14, with D possibly being TRBD2 (5 bases). Germline V gene data show CDR1 as SGHDN and CDR2 as FVKESK. The V gene lost 1 base and the J gene lost 2 bases, with 13 bases spanning the gap. The CDR3 covers 16 residues.

The chain has TRBV6-1 and TRBJ2-7, with a tentative D call TRBD1 (6 bases). V was pared by 6 bases and J by 2 bases, with 17 bases between. The CDR3 is made up of 15 amino acids. Germline loops: CDR1 MNHNS, CDR2 SASEGT. CDR3 nucleotides: TGTGCCAGCAGCCCCGCGGACAGTCGCGCCTACGAGCAGTACTTC. Translated: CASSPADSRAYEQYF.